The 21 T cell receptor beta chains reported below all come from one sample, sequenced in a study. Treg sorting used a CD4+CD25+CD127-/low gate. Each CDR3 protein is one row after TCRdb ran MiXCR on the 5' RACE reads. Seen here are about 9,800 distinct CDR3 sequences, about a quarter observed once, and the top ten hold roughly 3.4%. The source material was Tregs sorted from blood. Receptor source: a female donor with breast cancer.

This clonotype has just one count. A much larger clone is a single base away; this may be a read error. V usage is TRBV2 and J usage is TRBJ2-1, with 11 bases fitting TRBD1. CDR1 and CDR2 from the germline V gene are SNHLY and FYNNEI. This CDR3 comprises 18 residues. The CDR3 DNA is TGTGCCAGCAGCGATCCCGGGACAGGGGGTCCCTCCTACGATGAGCAGTTCTTC. Translation gives CASSDPGTGGPSYDEQFF.

A few counts support this clonotype. At one of its ends the junction is not consistent with the germline gene, which may arise from a read error. The CDR3 nucleotides are TGCAGTGCTAGACGGGCAGGGCCATACAATGAGCAGCTCTTC. Protein sequence: CSARRAGPYNEQLF. V gene TRBV20-1 combines with J gene TRBJ2-1; possible D gene TRBD1, 5 bases. CDR1 and CDR2 (germline): DFQATT, SNEGSKA (reference sequence). The CDR3 has 14 residues.

This clonotype was observed a single time. The gene calls are TRBV20-1 and TRBJ2-2; weak D call: TRBD2 (6 bases). The ends were cut back, 5 bases at V and 4 bases at J, with 20 bases in the middle. Germline CDR1 is DFQATT and CDR2 is SNEGSKA (reference sequence). The CDR3 extends over 16 amino acids. CDR3 residues: CSAGRPGSRSTGELFF. In nucleotides, the CDR3 is TGCAGTGCTGGGCGTCCCGGGAGTAGGAGCACCGGGGAGCTGTTTTTT.

The chain employs TRBV18 and TRBJ2-1, with D hard to call. The CDR3 is 14 residues long. CDR1 KGHSH and CDR2 LQKENI come from the germline V gene. Trimming took 6 bases from V and 10 from J, leaving 19 bases between them. CDR3 loop: CASSPSGQKTEQFF. DNA for the CDR3: TGTGCCAGCTCCCCAAGTGGGCAGAAAACCGAGCAGTTCTTC.

In this sample, this clonotype is medium-sized (0.01 to 0.1%). This rearrangement joins TRBV20-1 to TRBJ2-7; 12 positions agree with TRBD2. Germline values: CDR1 DFQATT, CDR2 SNEGSKA (reference sequence). This CDR3 has 14 amino acids. Trimming at V came to 2 bases and at J to 7 bases, leaving 6 bases not matched to a gene. The CDR3 nucleotides are TGCAGTGCTAGACCCGGACTAGCGGGGAGAGAGCAGTACTTC. Protein sequence: CSARPGLAGREQYF.

The chain has TRBV9 and TRBJ2-7, with D tentatively TRBD2 (6 bases). The ends were cut back, 4 bases at V and 1 base at J, with 12 bases in the middle. Germline V gene lookup returns CDR1 SGDLS and CDR2 YYNGEE. The CDR3 covers 14 residues. The CDR3 sequence: CASSPVGGSYEQYF. DNA of the CDR3: TGTGCCAGCAGCCCCGTGGGGGGATCCTACGAGCAGTACTTC. The whole variable domain, remainder taken from reference TRBV9 and TRBJ2-7, is DSGVTQTPKHLITATGQRVTLRCSPRSGDLSVYWYQQSLDQGLQFLIQYYNGEERAKGNILERFSAQQFPDLHSELNLSSLELGDSALYFCASSPVGGSYEQYFGPGTRLTVT.

With respect to this clonotype: This may come from a read error, since a much larger clone is one base off. This rearrangement joins TRBV7-9 to TRBJ2-3; no definite D call. This CDR3 has 14 residues. The germline V gene has CDR1 SEHNR and CDR2 FQNEAQ (reference sequence). For the CDR3, the DNA is TGTGCCAGCAGTCTATCGCGGAGTGTTGATACGCGGTATTTT. Protein: CASSLSRSVDTRYF.

This clonotype was seen only once. Just one base apart from a much larger clone, this may be a read error. The J gene is TRBJ2-3, the V gene TRBV7-6; D could derive from TRBD1 or TRBD2 (5 bases each). The V and J ends lost 6 bases and 0 bases respectively, with 13 bases between them. This CDR3 comprises 15 residues. Germline V gene sequence: CDR1 SGHVS, CDR2 FNYEAQ. Here the CDR3 DNA reads TGTGCCAGCAGTATAGACGGGGCCAGCACAGATACGCAGTATTTT. Residues: CASSIDGASTDTQYF.

In regard to this clonotype: Germline is not matched at one junction end, which may reflect a read error. V gene TRBV6-5 combines with J gene TRBJ1-1; perhaps TRBD1 as D (6 bases). This CDR3 spans 13 amino acids. In germline, CDR1 is MNHEY, CDR2 SVGAGI. CDR3 bases: TGTGCCAGCAGCTTCAGGGGCGGGACTGAAGCTTCCTTT. The encoded protein is CASSFRGGTEASF.

This clonotype is labeled as medium-sized. This rearrangement joins TRBV7-9 to TRBJ2-1; 13 bases are a match to TRBD2. This CDR3 has 18 amino acids. V shed 8 bases and J 7 bases; nucleotides not matched to a gene: 17. The germline V gene encodes CDR1 SEHNR and CDR2 FQNEAQ (reference sequence). This CDR3 is CASPPRGTGTSGENEQFF. CDR3 nucleotide sequence: TGTGCCAGCCCCCCAAGAGGAACCGGGACTAGCGGGGAAAATGAGCAGTTCTTC.

Within the sample, this clonotype is medium-sized. CDR3 bases: TGCAGTGCTAGAGATGGTTATGCCCAGCATTTT. Translated, it gives CSARDGYAQHF. This chain joins TRBV20-1 and TRBJ1-5; D not certain. Germline values: CDR1 DFQATT, CDR2 SNEGSKA (reference sequence). Trimming removed 0 bases at V and 11 bases at J, with 8 bases between. There are 11 residues in the CDR3.

This clonotype was detected only once. A read error may be the cause here, since a much bigger clone is one base away. The chain is built from TRBV12-2 and TRBJ1-6; TRBD1 reflects the table's D call only, with no check against the DNA. TRBV12-2 is marked as a pseudogene. The CDR3 is 17 residues long. The CDR3 coding sequence is TGTGCAAGTCGCTCCAGGACAGGGATTTCCTATGATTCACCCCTCCACTTT. Its translation is CASRSRTGISYDSPLHF.

This clonotype occurred a few times. The gene calls are TRBV6-5 and TRBJ1-3, with 11 bases that match TRBD1. CDR1 MNHEY and CDR2 SVGAGI come from the germline V gene. V trimming: 7 bases; J trimming: 2 bases; junction bases outside the gene matches: 4. This CDR3 contains 15 residues. For the CDR3, the DNA is TGTGCCAGCACCAGGGACAGGGGGACTGGAAACACCATATATTTT. Its translation: CASTRDRGTGNTIYF.

This clonotype was observed at least ten times. The rearrangement joins TRBV20-1 to TRBJ2-7, with 9 bases matching TRBD2. The CDR3 sequence is 15 residues long. After removal of 1 base from V and 6 bases from J, the junction contained 10 bases not matched to a gene. Germline CDR1 is DFQATT and CDR2 is SNEGSKA (reference sequence). The CDR3 DNA sequence: TGCAGTGCTAGAGCTCCGCTAGCGGGACCCCGCGAGCAGTACTTC. Protein: CSARAPLAGPREQYF.

In this sample, this clonotype turned up many times. The V and J genes are TRBV4-1 and TRBJ1-5; D gene ambiguous. CDR1 is MGHRA and CDR2 is YSYEKL in the germline V gene. Trimming took off 3 bases at V and 3 bases at J, with 6 bases between the two ends. This CDR3 contains 13 residues. CDR3: CASSQDPNQPQHF. In DNA form, the CDR3 reads TGCGCCAGCAGCCAGGACCCCAATCAGCCCCAGCATTTT.

In this sample, this clonotype turned up many times. The chain employs TRBV7-8 and TRBJ1-1; unclear D gene. V lost 4 bases and J lost 11, with 14 bases in between. The CDR3 sequence is 12 residues long. The germline gives CDR1 SGHVS, CDR2 FQNEAQ. The CDR3 region is CASSSRPSLAFF. Written as DNA, the CDR3 is TGTGCCAGCAGCTCAAGGCCCAGTCTGGCTTTCTTT.

This clonotype was seen a handful of times. This chain joins TRBV6-1 and TRBJ1-5; D is perhaps TRBD1 (5 bases). Germline V CDR1 and CDR2: MNHNS, SASEGT. This CDR3 region has 13 residues. Trimming cost V 6 bases and J 3 bases, with 9 bases left between them. The CDR3 DNA follows: TGTGCCAGCAGGGGGACCTCCAATCAGCCCCAGCATTTT. Its translation is CASRGTSNQPQHF.

By share of the sample, this clonotype is medium-sized. The chain carries TRBV19 and TRBJ2-7, with D possibly being TRBD2 (6 bases). The CDR3 covers 15 residues. Germline assignment: CDR1 LNHDA and CDR2 SQIVND (reference sequence). V lost 6 bases, J lost 4 bases, and 19 bases lay in between. CDR3 DNA: TGTGCCAGTAGCAGTATAGAGGGGAGGACTTACGAGCAGTACTTC. Translated, it gives CASSSIEGRTYEQYF.

By sample fraction, this clonotype is medium-sized. The J gene is TRBJ2-1, the V gene TRBV19; D possibly corresponds to TRBD2 (6 bases). The V end lost 7 bases, the J end lost 10 bases, and 11 bases lay between the germline ends. CDR3 length equals 11 residues. CDR1 is LNHDA and CDR2 is SQIVND in the germline V gene (reference sequence). The CDR3 spells CASTNSGEQFF. The CDR3 region has the DNA TGTGCCAGTACCAATAGCGGAGAGCAGTTCTTC.

This clonotype is medium-sized in the sample. The CDR3 coding sequence is TGTGCCAGCAGCTCAATCACTGGATACGAGCAGTACTTC. This encodes CASSSITGYEQYF. The chain couples TRBV7-9 to TRBJ2-7; D gene unclear. The V gene lost 4 bases and the J gene lost 4 bases, with 11 bases spanning the gap. CDR3 size: 13 residues. Germline V gives CDR1 SEHNR, CDR2 FQNEAQ (reference sequence).

This clonotype was seen many times. The chain combines TRBV12-3 or TRBV12-4 with TRBJ2-1, with 7 bases fitting TRBD1. This CDR3 contains 15 residues. Trimming took 6 bases from V and 0 from J; bases not matched to a gene: 5. This chain's CDR3 is CASRMTGSSYNEQFF. For the CDR3, the DNA is TGTGCCAGCAGAATGACAGGGAGCTCCTACAATGAGCAGTTCTTC.